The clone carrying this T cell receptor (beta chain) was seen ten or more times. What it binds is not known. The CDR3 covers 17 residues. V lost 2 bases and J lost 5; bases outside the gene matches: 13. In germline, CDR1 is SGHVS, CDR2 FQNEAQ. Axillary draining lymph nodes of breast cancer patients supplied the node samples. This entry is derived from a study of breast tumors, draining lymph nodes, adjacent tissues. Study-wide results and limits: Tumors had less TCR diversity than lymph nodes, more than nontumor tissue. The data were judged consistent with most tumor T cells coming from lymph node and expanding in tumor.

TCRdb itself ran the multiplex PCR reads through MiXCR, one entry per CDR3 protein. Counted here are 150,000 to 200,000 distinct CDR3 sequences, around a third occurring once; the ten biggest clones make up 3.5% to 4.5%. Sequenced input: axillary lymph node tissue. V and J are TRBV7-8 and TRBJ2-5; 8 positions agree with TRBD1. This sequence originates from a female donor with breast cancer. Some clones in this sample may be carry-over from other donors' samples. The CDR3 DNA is TGTGCCAGCAGCTTATTCCTAAAGGACAGGGTAGGCGAGACCCAGTACTTC. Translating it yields CASSLFLKDRVGETQYF.